The 13 T cell receptor beta chains given below trace back to one sample, sequenced in a study of early T cells in non-severe SARS-CoV-2 infection. TCRdb reprocessed the 5' RACE reads with MiXCR, giving one entry per CDR3 protein. The sample records roughly 100,000 distinct CDR3 sequences, about 12% being singletons. The sample taken for sequencing was whole blood. These receptors were collected from an adult who was a healthcare worker with PCR-confirmed SARS-CoV-2 infection or an uninfected control (not recorded which).

The chain employs TRBV20-1 and TRBJ2-7; the D gene is possibly TRBD1 (5 bases). Between the trimmed V and J ends, which lost 0 bases and 3 bases, there was a span of 15 bases. This CDR3 contains 15 residues. Per the germline V gene, CDR1 is DFQATT and CDR2 is SNEGSKA (reference sequence). The CDR3 is CSARDSGGADYEQYF. The CDR3 coding sequence is TGCAGTGCTAGAGATTCGGGTGGGGCGGACTACGAGCAGTACTTC.

This clonotype was detected only a few times. The chain carries TRBV20-1 and TRBJ1-3; TRBD1 aligns across 7 bases. The germline CDR1 and CDR2 sequences are DFQATT and SNEGSKA (reference sequence). J was trimmed by 0 bases and V by 5 bases; bases with no gene match: 16. The CDR3 totals 18 residues. The CDR3 sequence is CSAVRQGIVPHSGNTIYF. CDR3 bases: TGCAGTGCTGTGAGACAGGGAATCGTCCCTCACTCTGGAAACACCATATATTTT.

This rearrangement joins TRBV2 to TRBJ1-2; D not resolved. This CDR3 has 13 amino acids. V was trimmed by 8 bases and J by 10 bases, leaving 20 bases between them. Per the germline V gene, CDR1 is SNHLY and CDR2 is FYNNEI. CDR3 sequence reads: CASQVQPGGHYTF. In DNA, the CDR3 is TGTGCCAGCCAGGTTCAGCCGGGCGGGCACTACACCTTC.

This clonotype was counted only a few times. Written as DNA, the CDR3 is TGTGCCAGCAGTCTCCTTTCATGGGACCAGCATTCACCCCTCCACTTT. It codes for CASSLLSWDQHSPLHF. The chain recombines TRBV12-3 or TRBV12-4 with TRBJ1-6; D is possibly TRBD1 (5 bases). The CDR3 is 16 residues long. Trimming took off 5 bases at V and 8 bases at J, with 19 bases between the two ends.

The sample holds many counts of this clonotype. The chain carries TRBV11-2 and TRBJ2-5; D is uncertain. CDR3 size: 13 residues. CDR1 and CDR2 from the germline V gene are SGHAT and FQNNGV. Trimming stripped 3 bases from V and 3 bases from J, with 8 bases between. CDR3 protein: CASSFDFKETQYF. The CDR3 DNA reads as TGTGCCAGCAGCTTCGATTTTAAAGAGACCCAGTACTTC.

This clonotype appeared many times. The chain links TRBV12-3 or TRBV12-4 to TRBJ1-1, with D perhaps matching TRBD1 (5 bases). The CDR3 covers 15 residues. V was pared by 6 bases and J by 2 bases, with 16 bases between. CDR3 amino acids: CASSINTGFNTEAFF. The CDR3 nucleotides read TGTGCCAGCAGCATCAATACAGGTTTCAACACTGAAGCTTTCTTT.

The V gene is TRBV6-2 or TRBV6-3, the J gene TRBJ2-1; D is uncertain. CDR1 is MNHEY and CDR2 is SVGEGT in the germline V gene. Trimming removed 0 bases from V and 12 bases from J, with 12 bases in between. The CDR3 runs to 13 residues. The CDR3 is CASSYSPSSMQFF. The DNA of the CDR3 is TGTGCCAGCAGTTACTCGCCTAGTTCTATGCAGTTCTTC.

This clonotype was found a few times. The chain has TRBV27 and TRBJ1-1; D uncertain. Germline V gives CDR1 MNHEY, CDR2 SMNVEV (reference sequence). The CDR3 is 15 residues long. V lost 2 bases to trimming and J lost 0 bases, with 10 bases between them. CDR3 in DNA: TGTGCCAGCAGTTTACTCGACGGACTGAACACTGAAGCTTTCTTT. Amino acids: CASSLLDGLNTEAFF.

This chain joins TRBV11-3 and TRBJ2-2, with TRBD2 as a possible D gene (5 bases). CDR1 SGHNT and CDR2 YENEEA come from the germline V gene. V dropped 4 bases and J dropped 0 bases, with 21 bases sitting between them. The CDR3 runs 19 residues. The DNA for the CDR3 is TGTGCCAGCAGCTACGGGATTGGTTTTATGGGTTCGAACACCGGGGAGCTGTTTTTT. Protein sequence: CASSYGIGFMGSNTGELFF. Full variable domain (rest looked up from reference TRBV11-3 and TRBJ2-2): EAGVVQSPRYKIIEKKQPVAFWCNPISGHNTLYWYLQNLGQGPELLIRYENEEAVDDSQLPKDRFSAERLKGVDSTLKIQPAELGDSAVYLCASSYGIGFMGSNTGELFFGEGSRLTVL.

Many counts were recorded for this clonotype. The CDR3 here is CASSPPLAGPYNEQFF. The CDR3 nucleotides read TGTGCCAGCAGTCCCCCTTTAGCGGGACCCTACAATGAGCAGTTCTTC. This chain links TRBV12-3 or TRBV12-4 with TRBJ2-1; 8 nucleotides line up with TRBD2. V dropped 5 bases and J dropped 2; count of bases not matched to a gene: 8. The CDR3 consists of 16 residues.

This chain joins TRBV11-2 and TRBJ2-7, with D unclear. This CDR3 has 14 amino acids. Trimming shortened V by 0 bases and J by 2 bases, and 8 bases separated the two germline ends. Germline lookup yields CDR1 SGHAT and CDR2 FQNNGV. This CDR3 is CASSLEPTTYEQYF. The CDR3, as DNA: TGTGCCAGCAGCTTAGAGCCCACAACCTACGAGCAGTACTTC.

The chain joins TRBV25-1 to TRBJ2-3; D is uncertain. Deletions cut 1 base from V and 10 bases from J, with 6 bases between. The CDR3 sequence is 11 residues long. Germline loops: CDR1 MGHDK, CDR2 SYGVNS. The CDR3 sequence is CASSELVAQYF. CDR3 coding DNA: TGTGCCAGCAGTGAATTAGTGGCGCAGTATTTT. Variable domain in full (rest from reference TRBV25-1 and TRBJ2-3): EADIYQTPRYLVIGTGKKITLECSQTMGHDKMYWYQQDPGMELHLIHYSYGVNSTEKGDLSSESTVSRIRTEHFPLTLESARPSHTSQYLCASSELVAQYFGPGTRLTVL.

The chain uses TRBV9 and TRBJ2-1; possible D gene TRBD2, 5 bases. The V end was cut by 2 bases, the J end by 4 bases, with 16 bases between. Germline CDR1 reads SGDLS; CDR2 reads YYNGEE. The CDR3 is 16 residues long. In nucleotides, the CDR3 is TGTGCCAGCAGCGTCTGTGAGCGGAGCCAATACAATGAGCAGTTCTTC. Amino acids: CASSVCERSQYNEQFF.